The text below deals with one T cell receptor (beta chain). The method was immunoSEQ multiplex PCR; TCRdb's version includes in-frame clones alone and lacks a portion of them. Seen here are under 450,000 clones, over 80% observed once, and the top ten hold approximately 5%. This record belongs to a study of blood T cell repertoires in COVID-19. Background on the study: Samples taken during acute and convalescent COVID-19 were collected in the United States, Italy and Spain.

V gave up 7 bases and J gave up 1 base; unmatched junction bases: 6. The CDR3 runs to 15 residues. In germline, CDR1 is LNHDA, CDR2 SQIVND (reference sequence). Individuals aged roughly 18 to 95 years were recruited from 24 US areas. Either two negative PCRs, clearance, or symptom resolution qualified Cohort 3 donors as recovered. This sequence joins TRBV19 and TRBJ1-5, with 8 bases matching TRBD1. The sequence came from a woman between 50 and 59 years old who had recovered from COVID-19. The sample comprised PBMCs or T cells enriched from blood (not recorded which). The CDR3 nucleotides are TGTGCCAGTAAACAGGGGGGTCAAAGCAATCAGCCCCAGCATTTT. Protein product: CASKQGGQSNQPQHF.